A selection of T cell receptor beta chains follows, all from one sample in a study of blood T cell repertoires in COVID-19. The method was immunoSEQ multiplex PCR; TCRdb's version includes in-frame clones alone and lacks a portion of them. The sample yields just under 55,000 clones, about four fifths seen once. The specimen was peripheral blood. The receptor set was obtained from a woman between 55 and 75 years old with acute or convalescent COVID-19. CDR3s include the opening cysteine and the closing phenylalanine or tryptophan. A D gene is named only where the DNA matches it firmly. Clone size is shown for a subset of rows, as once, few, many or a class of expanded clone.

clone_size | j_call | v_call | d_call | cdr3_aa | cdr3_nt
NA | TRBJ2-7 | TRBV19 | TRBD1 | CASSRGGESNYEQYF | TGTGCCAGTAGTAGAGGGGGCGAAAGTAACTACGAGCAGTACTTC
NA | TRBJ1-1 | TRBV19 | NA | CASFLRGASTEAFF | TGTGCCAGCTTCTTAAGGGGCGCGAGTACTGAAGCTTTCTTT
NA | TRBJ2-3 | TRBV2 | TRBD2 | CASRAPGLATDTQYF | TGTGCCAGCAGGGCACCGGGACTAGCGACAGATACGCAGTATTTT
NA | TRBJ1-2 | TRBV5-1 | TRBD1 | CASSPRTGGDGGYTF | TGCGCCAGCAGCCCACGGACAGGGGGCGATGGTGGCTACACCTTC
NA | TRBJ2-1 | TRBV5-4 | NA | CASSHGQSYNEQFF | TGTGCCAGCAGCCACGGACAGAGCTACAATGAGCAGTTCTTC
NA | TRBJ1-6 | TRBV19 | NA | CASSISSQGNSPLHF | TGTGCCAGTAGTATTTCCTCCCAGGGGAATTCACCCCTCCACTTT
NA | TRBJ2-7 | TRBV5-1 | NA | CASSLVRGSYEQYF | TGCGCCAGCAGCTTGGTTCGGGGGAGCTACGAGCAGTACTTC
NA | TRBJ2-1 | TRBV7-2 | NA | CASSLGAAYNEQFF | TGTGCCAGCAGCTTGGGGGCAGCCTACAATGAGCAGTTCTTC
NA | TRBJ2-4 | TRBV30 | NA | CAWSVISGGTGAKNIQYF | TGTGCCTGGAGTGTAATCAGCGGCGGGACCGGGGCCAAAAACATTCAGTACTTC
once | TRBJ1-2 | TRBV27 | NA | CASSLSWVSSGGYTF | TGTGCCAGCAGTTTATCATGGGTTTCTTCGGGTGGCTACACCTTC
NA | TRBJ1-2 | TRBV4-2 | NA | CASSQEGQGGYTF | TGTGCCAGCAGCCAAGAAGGACAAGGGGGCTACACCTTC
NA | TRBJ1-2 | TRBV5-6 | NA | CASTSRPGNYGYTF | TGTGCCAGCACCTCTCGGCCCGGGAACTATGGCTACACCTTC
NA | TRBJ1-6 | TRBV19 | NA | CASRPWGDYNSPLHF | TGTGCCAGTAGACCTTGGGGGGACTATAATTCACCCCTCCACTTT
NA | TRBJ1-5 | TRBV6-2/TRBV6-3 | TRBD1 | CASSYRQGAQPQHF | TGTGCCAGCAGTTACCGACAGGGGGCTCAGCCCCAGCATTTT
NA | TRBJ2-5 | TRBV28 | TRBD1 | CASSLRDREETQYF | TGTGCCAGCAGTTTACGGGACAGGGAGGAGACCCAGTACTTC
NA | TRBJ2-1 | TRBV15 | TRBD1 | CATSGAGQGITNEQFF | TGTGCCACCAGCGGTGCCGGACAGGGTATTACGAATGAGCAGTTCTTC
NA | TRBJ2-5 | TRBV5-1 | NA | CASSLGTSGLETQYF | TGCGCCAGCAGCTTGGGGACCAGCGGGCTGGAGACCCAGTACTTC
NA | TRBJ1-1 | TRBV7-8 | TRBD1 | CASSLLSAPGDRTEAFF | TGTGCCAGCAGCTTATTGAGCGCCCCGGGGGACAGGACTGAAGCTTTCTTT
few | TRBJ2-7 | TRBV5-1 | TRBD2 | CASSWTLAGGSYEQYF | TGCGCCAGCAGCTGGACTCTAGCGGGAGGGTCCTACGAGCAGTACTTC
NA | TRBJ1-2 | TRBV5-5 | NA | CASSRVGASPNYGYTF | TGTGCCAGCAGCCGGGTTGGGGCCAGTCCTAACTATGGCTACACCTTC
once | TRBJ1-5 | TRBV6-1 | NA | CASSELTGAPKAQHF | TGTGCCAGCAGTGAACTGACAGGAGCCCCGAAGGCCCAGCATTTT